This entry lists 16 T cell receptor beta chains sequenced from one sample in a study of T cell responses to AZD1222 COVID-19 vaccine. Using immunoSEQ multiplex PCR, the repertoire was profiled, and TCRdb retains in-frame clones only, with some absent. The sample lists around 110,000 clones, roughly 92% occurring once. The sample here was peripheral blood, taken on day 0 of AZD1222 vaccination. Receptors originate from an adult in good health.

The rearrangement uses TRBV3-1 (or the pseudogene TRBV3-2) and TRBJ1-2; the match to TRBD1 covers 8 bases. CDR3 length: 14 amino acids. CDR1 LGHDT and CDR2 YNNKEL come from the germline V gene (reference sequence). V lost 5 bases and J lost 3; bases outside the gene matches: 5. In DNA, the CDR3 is TGTGCCAGCAGCTCCCGGGGACAGGACTATGGCTACACCTTC. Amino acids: CASSSRGQDYGYTF.

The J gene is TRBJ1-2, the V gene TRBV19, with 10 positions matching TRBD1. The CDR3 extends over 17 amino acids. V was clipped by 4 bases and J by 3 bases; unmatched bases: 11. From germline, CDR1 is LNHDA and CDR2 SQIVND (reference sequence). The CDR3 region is CASSKGPGTGVHYGYTF. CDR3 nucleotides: TGTGCCAGTAGTAAGGGACCCGGGACAGGGGTCCACTATGGCTACACCTTC.

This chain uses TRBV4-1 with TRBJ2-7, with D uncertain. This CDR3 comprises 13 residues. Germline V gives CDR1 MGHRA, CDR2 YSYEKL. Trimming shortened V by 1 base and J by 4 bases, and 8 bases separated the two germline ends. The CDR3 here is CASSQAPGYEQYF. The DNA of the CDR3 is TGCGCCAGCAGCCAAGCCCCAGGTTACGAGCAGTACTTC.

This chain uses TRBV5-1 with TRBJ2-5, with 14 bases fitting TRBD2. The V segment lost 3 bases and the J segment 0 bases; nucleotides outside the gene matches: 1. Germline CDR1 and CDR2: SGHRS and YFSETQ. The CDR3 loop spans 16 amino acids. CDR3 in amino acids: CASSWGLAGDQETQYF. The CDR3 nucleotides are TGCGCCAGCAGCTGGGGACTAGCGGGGGACCAAGAGACCCAGTACTTC.

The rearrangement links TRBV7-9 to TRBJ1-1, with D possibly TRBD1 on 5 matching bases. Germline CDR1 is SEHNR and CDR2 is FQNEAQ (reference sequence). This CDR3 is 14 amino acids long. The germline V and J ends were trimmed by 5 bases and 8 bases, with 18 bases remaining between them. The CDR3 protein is CASSPSWEGTEAFF. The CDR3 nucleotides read TGTGCCAGCAGCCCATCATGGGAGGGGACCGAAGCTTTCTTT.

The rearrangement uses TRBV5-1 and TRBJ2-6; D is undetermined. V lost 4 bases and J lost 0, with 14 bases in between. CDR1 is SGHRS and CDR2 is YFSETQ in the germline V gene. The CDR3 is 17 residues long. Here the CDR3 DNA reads TGCGCCAGCAGCCCCGCAACCGCGAGCTCTGGGGCCAACGTCCTGACTTTC. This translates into CASSPATASSGANVLTF. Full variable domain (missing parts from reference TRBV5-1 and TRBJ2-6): KAGVTQTPRYLIKTRGQQVTLSCSPISGHRSVSWYQQTPGQGLQFLFEYFSETQRNKGNFPGRFSGRQFSNSRSEMNVSTLELGDSALYLCASSPATASSGANVLTFGAGSRLTVL.

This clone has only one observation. CDR3 protein: CASSSGQVFYSNQPQHF. CDR3 DNA sequence: TGTGCCAGCAGCTCGGGACAGGTTTTTTATAGCAATCAGCCCCAGCATTTT. This sequence joins TRBV11-3 and TRBJ1-5; the match to TRBD1 covers 8 bases. Germline V lookup: CDR1 SGHNT, CDR2 YENEEA. The V gene end was trimmed by 4 bases and the J gene end by 0 bases; junction bases not matched to a gene: 8. This CDR3 is 17 amino acids long. The full variable domain, with the rest looked up from reference TRBV11-3 and TRBJ1-5, is EAGVVQSPRYKIIEKKQPVAFWCNPISGHNTLYWYLQNLGQGPELLIRYENEEAVDDSQLPKDRFSAERLKGVDSTLKIQPAELGDSAVYLCASSSGQVFYSNQPQHFGDGTRLSIL.

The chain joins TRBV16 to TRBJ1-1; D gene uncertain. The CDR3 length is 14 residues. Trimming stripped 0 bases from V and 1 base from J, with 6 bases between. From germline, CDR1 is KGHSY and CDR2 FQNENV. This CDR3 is CASSQSAGNTEAFF. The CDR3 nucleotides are TGTGCCAGCAGCCAATCCGCAGGGAACACTGAAGCTTTCTTT.

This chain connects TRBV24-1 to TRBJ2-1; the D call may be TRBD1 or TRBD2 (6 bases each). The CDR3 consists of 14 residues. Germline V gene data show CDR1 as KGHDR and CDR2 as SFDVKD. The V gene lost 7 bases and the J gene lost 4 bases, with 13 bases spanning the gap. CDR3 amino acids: CATRSTGAYNEQFF. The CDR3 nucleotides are TGTGCCACCAGGAGTACGGGGGCATACAATGAGCAGTTCTTC.

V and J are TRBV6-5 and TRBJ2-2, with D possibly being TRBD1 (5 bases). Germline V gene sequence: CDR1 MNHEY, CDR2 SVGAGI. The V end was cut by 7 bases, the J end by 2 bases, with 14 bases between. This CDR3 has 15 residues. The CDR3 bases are TGTGCCAGCAATCTAAATCAGGGTAACACCGGGGAGCTGTTTTTT. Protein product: CASNLNQGNTGELFF.

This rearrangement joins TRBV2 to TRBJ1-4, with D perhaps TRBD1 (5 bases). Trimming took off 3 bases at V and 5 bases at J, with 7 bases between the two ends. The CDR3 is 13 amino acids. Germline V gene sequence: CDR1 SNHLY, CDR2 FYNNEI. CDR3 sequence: CASSEGGNEKLFF. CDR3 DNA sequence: TGTGCCAGCAGTGAGGGGGGGAATGAAAAACTGTTTTTT.

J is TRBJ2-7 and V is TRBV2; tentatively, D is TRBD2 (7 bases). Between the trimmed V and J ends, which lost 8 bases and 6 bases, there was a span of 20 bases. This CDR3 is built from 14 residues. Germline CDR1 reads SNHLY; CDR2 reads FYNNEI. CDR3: CASLIGEGGSEQYF. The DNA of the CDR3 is TGTGCCAGCCTGATAGGGGAGGGGGGGAGCGAGCAGTACTTC.

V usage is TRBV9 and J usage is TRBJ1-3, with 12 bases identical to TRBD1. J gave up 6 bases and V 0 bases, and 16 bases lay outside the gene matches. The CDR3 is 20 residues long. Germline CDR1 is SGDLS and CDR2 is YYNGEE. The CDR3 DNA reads TGTGCCAGCAGCGTAGGCCCAATCTCCGGGACAGGGGGCGAGTTAAACACCATATATTTT. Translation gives CASSVGPISGTGGELNTIYF.

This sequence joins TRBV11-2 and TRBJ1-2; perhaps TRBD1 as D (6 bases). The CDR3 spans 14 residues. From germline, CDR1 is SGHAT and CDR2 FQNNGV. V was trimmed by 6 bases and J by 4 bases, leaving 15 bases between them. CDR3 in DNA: TGTGCCAGCAGTTCGCTCAGGGGAAGCTATGGCTACACCTTC. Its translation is CASSSLRGSYGYTF.

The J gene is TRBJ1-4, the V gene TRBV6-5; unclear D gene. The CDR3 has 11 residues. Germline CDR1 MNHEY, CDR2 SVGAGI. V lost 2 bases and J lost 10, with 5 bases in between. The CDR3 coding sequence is TGTGCCAGCAGTTACAAGGGAAAACTGTTTTTT. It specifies CASSYKGKLFF.

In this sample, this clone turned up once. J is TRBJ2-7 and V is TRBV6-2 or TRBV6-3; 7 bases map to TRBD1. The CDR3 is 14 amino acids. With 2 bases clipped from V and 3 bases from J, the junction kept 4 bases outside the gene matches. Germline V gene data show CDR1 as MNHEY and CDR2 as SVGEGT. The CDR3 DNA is TGTGCCAGCAGTTACATCGACAGGGTCTACGAGCAGTACTTC. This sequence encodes CASSYIDRVYEQYF.